Listed below are T cell receptor beta chains from one sample, sequenced in a study of cytomegalovirus exposure and HLA in healthy donors. Only in-frame clones appear in the TCRdb table, and some are missing; sequencing was by immunoSEQ multiplex PCR. In the table there are under 200,000 clones, approximately 75% of which are singletons. The sequencing sample was made of PBMCs. Every receptor here comes from a young man in good health and CMV-seropositive. Both conserved end residues are part of each CDR3. Each record gives: clone size, J gene, CDR3 length, V gene, D gene, CDR3 protein, CDR3 DNA. D genes are given only for firm matches. Rows may omit the clone size; those that give it use once, few, many or a size class.

abundance: .
j_gene: TRBJ1-2
len: 15
v_gene: TRBV9
d_gene: .
CDR3aa: CASSESGTYNYGYTF
CDR3nt: TGTGCCAGCAGCGAGTCCGGGACATATAACTATGGCTACACCTTC

abundance: .
j_gene: TRBJ2-2
len: 13
v_gene: TRBV7-9
d_gene: .
CDR3aa: CASSHEATGELFF
CDR3nt: TGTGCCAGCAGCCACGAAGCGACCGGGGAGCTGTTTTTT

abundance: .
j_gene: TRBJ2-7
len: 16
v_gene: TRBV5-1
d_gene: TRBD2
CDR3aa: CASSLVAGELIYEQYF
CDR3nt: TGCGCCAGCAGCTTGGTAGCGGGGGAGTTAATCTACGAGCAGTACTTC

abundance: .
j_gene: TRBJ2-7
len: 13
v_gene: TRBV7-9
d_gene: TRBD1
CDR3aa: CASSPTGIEEQYF
CDR3nt: TGTGCCAGCAGCCCGACAGGGATTGAGGAGCAGTACTTC

abundance: .
j_gene: TRBJ2-5
len: 14
v_gene: TRBV19
d_gene: TRBD1
CDR3aa: CASSPDREQETQYF
CDR3nt: TGTGCCAGTAGCCCGGACAGGGAGCAAGAGACCCAGTACTTC

abundance: .
j_gene: TRBJ2-7
len: 13
v_gene: TRBV27
d_gene: .
CDR3aa: CASSLSRYYEQYF
CDR3nt: TGTGCCAGCAGTTTATCCAGATACTACGAGCAGTACTTC

abundance: .
j_gene: TRBJ2-5
len: 13
v_gene: TRBV25-1
d_gene: TRBD1
CDR3aa: CASSGGQTETQYF
CDR3nt: TGTGCCAGCAGTGGGGGACAGACGGAGACCCAGTACTTC

abundance: .
j_gene: TRBJ1-2
len: 12
v_gene: TRBV28
d_gene: .
CDR3aa: CASSWTEYGYTF
CDR3nt: TGTGCCAGCAGTTGGACAGAGTATGGCTACACCTTC

abundance: few
j_gene: TRBJ2-5
len: 15
v_gene: TRBV30
d_gene: TRBD2
CDR3aa: CAWVHRDYLQETQYF
CDR3nt: TGTGCCTGGGTCCACCGGGACTACCTGCAAGAGACCCAGTACTTC

abundance: .
j_gene: TRBJ2-3
len: 14
v_gene: TRBV6-4
d_gene: TRBD2
CDR3aa: CASSEGLAANTQYF
CDR3nt: TGTGCCAGCAGTGAGGGACTAGCGGCAAATACGCAGTATTTT

abundance: .
j_gene: TRBJ2-5
len: 13
v_gene: TRBV28
d_gene: .
CDR3aa: CASSYPGGETQYF
CDR3nt: TGTGCCAGCAGTTACCCCGGAGGAGAGACCCAGTACTTC

abundance: .
j_gene: TRBJ1-2
len: 13
v_gene: TRBV5-1
d_gene: TRBD1
CDR3aa: CASSFNQGEGYTF
CDR3nt: TGCGCCAGCAGCTTTAATCAGGGGGAAGGCTACACCTTC

abundance: .
j_gene: TRBJ1-2
len: 15
v_gene: TRBV18
d_gene: .
CDR3aa: CASSPPVRVDYGYTF
CDR3nt: TGTGCCAGCTCACCACCCGTCAGGGTGGACTATGGCTACACCTTC

abundance: few
j_gene: TRBJ1-4
len: 14
v_gene: TRBV13
d_gene: .
CDR3aa: CASSLVSTNEKLFF
CDR3nt: TGTGCCAGCAGCTTAGTCTCAACTAATGAAAAACTGTTTTTT

abundance: few
j_gene: TRBJ2-2
len: 15
v_gene: TRBV2
d_gene: TRBD2
CDR3aa: CASSFEAGGTGELFF
CDR3nt: TGTGCCAGCAGTTTTGAGGCGGGAGGCACCGGGGAGCTGTTTTTT

abundance: few
j_gene: TRBJ1-2
len: 15
v_gene: TRBV15
d_gene: .
CDR3aa: CATSRDQVGHRGYTF
CDR3nt: TGTGCCACCAGCAGAGATCAGGTGGGACATAGGGGCTACACCTTC

abundance: once
j_gene: TRBJ2-3
len: 15
v_gene: TRBV6-5
d_gene: .
CDR3aa: CASSRGLGGTDTQYF
CDR3nt: TGTGCCAGCAGTAGGGGACTTGGGGGCACAGATACGCAGTATTTT

abundance: .
j_gene: TRBJ2-7
len: 16
v_gene: TRBV28
d_gene: TRBD1
CDR3aa: CASSQPPGQGDYEQYF
CDR3nt: TGTGCCAGCAGTCAACCCCCGGGACAGGGGGACTACGAGCAGTACTTC

abundance: once
j_gene: TRBJ1-1
len: 15
v_gene: TRBV4-1
d_gene: TRBD1
CDR3aa: CASSQLDRGNTEAFF
CDR3nt: TGCGCCAGCAGCCAACTAGACAGGGGGAACACTGAAGCTTTCTTT

abundance: .
j_gene: TRBJ1-5
len: 18
v_gene: TRBV15
d_gene: TRBD1
CDR3aa: CATSRGFGTGTLNQPQHF
CDR3nt: TGTGCCACCAGCAGAGGTTTTGGGACAGGAACACTCAATCAGCCCCAGCATTTT

abundance: .
j_gene: TRBJ1-4
len: 16
v_gene: TRBV14
d_gene: .
CDR3aa: CASSQDSRIAGKKLFF
CDR3nt: TGTGCCAGCAGCCAAGATTCGCGGATCGCGGGAAAAAAACTGTTTTTT

abundance: .
j_gene: TRBJ2-3
len: 18
v_gene: TRBV11-2
d_gene: TRBD2
CDR3aa: CASSFRGTSGGMKDTQYF
CDR3nt: TGTGCCAGCAGCTTCCGGGGGACTAGCGGGGGAATGAAAGATACGCAGTATTTT